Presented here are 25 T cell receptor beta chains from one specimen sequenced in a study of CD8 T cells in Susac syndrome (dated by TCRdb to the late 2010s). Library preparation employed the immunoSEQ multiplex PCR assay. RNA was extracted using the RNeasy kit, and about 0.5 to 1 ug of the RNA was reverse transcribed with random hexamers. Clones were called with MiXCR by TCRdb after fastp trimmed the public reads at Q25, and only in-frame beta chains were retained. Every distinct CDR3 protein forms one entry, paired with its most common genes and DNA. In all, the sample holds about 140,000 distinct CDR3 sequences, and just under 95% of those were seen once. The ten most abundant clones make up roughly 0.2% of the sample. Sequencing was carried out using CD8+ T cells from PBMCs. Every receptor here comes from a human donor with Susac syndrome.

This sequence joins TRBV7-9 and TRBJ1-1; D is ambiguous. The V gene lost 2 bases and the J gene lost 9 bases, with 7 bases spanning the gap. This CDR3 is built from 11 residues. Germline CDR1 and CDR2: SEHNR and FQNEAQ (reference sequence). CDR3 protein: CASSLSSKAFF. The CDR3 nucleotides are TGTGCCAGCAGCTTATCCAGCAAAGCTTTCTTT.

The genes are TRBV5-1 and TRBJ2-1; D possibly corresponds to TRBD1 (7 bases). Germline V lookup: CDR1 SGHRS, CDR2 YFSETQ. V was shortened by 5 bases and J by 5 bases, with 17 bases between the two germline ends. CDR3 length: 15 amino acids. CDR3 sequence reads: CASRGGTAVDNEQFF. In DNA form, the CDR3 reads TGCGCCAGCAGGGGCGGGACAGCGGTTGACAATGAGCAGTTCTTC.

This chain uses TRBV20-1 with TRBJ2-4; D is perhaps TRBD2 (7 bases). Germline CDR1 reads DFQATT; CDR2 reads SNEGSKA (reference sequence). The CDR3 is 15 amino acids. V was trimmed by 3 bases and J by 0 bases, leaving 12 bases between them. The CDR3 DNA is TGCAGTGCTAGGCCGGGGGGCAAAGCCAAAAACATTCAGTACTTC. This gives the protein CSARPGGKAKNIQYF.

Written as DNA, the CDR3 is TGTGCCAGCAGCTTCGGCGTGGGCGGAGAGCAGTTCTTC. It yields the protein CASSFGVGGEQFF. The chain links TRBV5-6 to TRBJ2-1; D is uncertain. With 2 bases removed from V and 10 bases from J, the gap between germline ends came to 13 bases. Germline loops: CDR1 SGHDT, CDR2 YYEEEE. The CDR3 runs to 13 residues.

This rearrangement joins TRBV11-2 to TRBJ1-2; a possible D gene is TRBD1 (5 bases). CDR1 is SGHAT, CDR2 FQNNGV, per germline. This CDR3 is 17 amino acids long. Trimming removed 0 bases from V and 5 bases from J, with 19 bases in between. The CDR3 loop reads CASSLEGRDGTLYGYTF. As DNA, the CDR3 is TGTGCCAGCAGCTTAGAGGGCCGGGACGGTACTTTATATGGCTACACCTTC. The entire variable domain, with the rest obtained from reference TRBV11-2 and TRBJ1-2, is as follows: EAGVAQSPRYKIIEKRQSVAFWCNPISGHATLYWYQQILGQGPKLLIQFQNNGVVDDSQLPKDRFSAERLKGVDSTLKIQPAKLEDSAVYLCASSLEGRDGTLYGYTFGSGTRLTVV.

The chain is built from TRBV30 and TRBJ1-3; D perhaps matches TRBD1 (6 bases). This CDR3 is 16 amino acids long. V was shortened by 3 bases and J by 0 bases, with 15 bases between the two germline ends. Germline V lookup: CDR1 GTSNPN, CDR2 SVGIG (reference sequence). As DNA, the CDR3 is TGTGCCTGGAGCCAACGGTGGACAGACTCTGGAAACACCATATATTTT. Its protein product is CAWSQRWTDSGNTIYF.

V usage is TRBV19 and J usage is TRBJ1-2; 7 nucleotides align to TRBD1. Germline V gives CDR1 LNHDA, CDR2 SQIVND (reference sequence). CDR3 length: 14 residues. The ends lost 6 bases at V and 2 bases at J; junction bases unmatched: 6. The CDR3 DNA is TGTGCCAGTAGAGGGACAGACCAAAACTATGGCTACACCTTC. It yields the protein CASRGTDQNYGYTF. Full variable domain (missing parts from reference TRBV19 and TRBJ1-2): DGGITQSPKYLFRKEGQNVTLSCEQNLNHDAMYWYRQDPGQGLRLIYYSQIVNDFQKGDIAEGYSVSREKKESFPLTVTSAQKNPTAFYLCASRGTDQNYGYTFGSGTRLTVV.

The CDR3 here is CASSAGYGETQYF. CDR3 nucleotide sequence: TGTGCCAGCAGCGCAGGTTACGGAGAGACCCAGTACTTC. The chain combines TRBV14 with TRBJ2-5, with D unresolved. Germline assignment: CDR1 SGHDN and CDR2 FVKESK. The CDR3 runs 13 residues. V dropped 5 bases and J dropped 4 bases, with 11 bases sitting between them.

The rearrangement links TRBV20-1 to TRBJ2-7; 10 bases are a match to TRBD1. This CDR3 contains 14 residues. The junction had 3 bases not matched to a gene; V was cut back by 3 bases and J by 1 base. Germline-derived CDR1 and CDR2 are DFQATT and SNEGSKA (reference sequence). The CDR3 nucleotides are TGCAGTGCTAGGGGGGACAGGGGATCCTACGAGCAGTACTTC. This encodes CSARGDRGSYEQYF.

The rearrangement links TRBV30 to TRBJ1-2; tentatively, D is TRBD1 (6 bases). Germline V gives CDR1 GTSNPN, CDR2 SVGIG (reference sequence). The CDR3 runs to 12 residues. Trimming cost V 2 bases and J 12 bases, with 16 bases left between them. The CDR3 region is CAWSMAGPGDTF. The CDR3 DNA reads TGTGCCTGGAGTATGGCAGGGCCAGGGGACACCTTC.

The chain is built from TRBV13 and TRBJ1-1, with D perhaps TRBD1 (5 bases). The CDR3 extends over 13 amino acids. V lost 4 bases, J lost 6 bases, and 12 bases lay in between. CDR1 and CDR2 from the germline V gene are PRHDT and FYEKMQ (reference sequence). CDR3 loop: CASSYPRQSEAFF. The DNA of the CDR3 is TGTGCCAGCAGCTACCCCCGACAGTCTGAAGCTTTCTTT.

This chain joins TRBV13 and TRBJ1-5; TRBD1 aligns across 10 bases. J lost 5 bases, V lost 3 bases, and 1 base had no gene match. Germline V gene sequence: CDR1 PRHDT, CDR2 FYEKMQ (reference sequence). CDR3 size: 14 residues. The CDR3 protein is CASSFGTGDQPQHF. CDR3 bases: TGTGCCAGCAGCTTCGGGACAGGGGATCAGCCCCAGCATTTT. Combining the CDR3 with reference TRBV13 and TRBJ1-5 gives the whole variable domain AAGVIQSPRHLIKEKRETATLKCYPIPRHDTVYWYQQGPGQDPQFLISFYEKMQSDKGSIPDRFSAQQFSDYHSELNMSSLELGDSALYFCASSFGTGDQPQHFGDGTRLSIL.

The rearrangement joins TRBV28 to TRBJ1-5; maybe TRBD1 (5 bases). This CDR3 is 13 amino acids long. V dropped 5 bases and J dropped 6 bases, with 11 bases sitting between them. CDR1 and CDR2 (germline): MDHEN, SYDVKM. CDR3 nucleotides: TGTGCCAGCAGTCCTCAGGGATCTCAGCCCCAGCATTTT. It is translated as CASSPQGSQPQHF. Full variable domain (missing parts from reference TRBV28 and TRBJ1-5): DVKVTQSSRYLVKRTGEKVFLECVQDMDHENMFWYRQDPGLGLRLIYFSYDVKMKEKGDIPEGYSVSREKKERFSLILESASTNQTSMYLCASSPQGSQPQHFGDGTRLSIL.

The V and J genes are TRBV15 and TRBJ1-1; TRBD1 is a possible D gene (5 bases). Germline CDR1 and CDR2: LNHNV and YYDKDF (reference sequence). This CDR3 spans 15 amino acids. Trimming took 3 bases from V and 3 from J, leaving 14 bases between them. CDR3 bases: TGTGCCACCAGCAGCAGGGAAACAGGCTACACTGAAGCTTTCTTT. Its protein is CATSSRETGYTEAFF.

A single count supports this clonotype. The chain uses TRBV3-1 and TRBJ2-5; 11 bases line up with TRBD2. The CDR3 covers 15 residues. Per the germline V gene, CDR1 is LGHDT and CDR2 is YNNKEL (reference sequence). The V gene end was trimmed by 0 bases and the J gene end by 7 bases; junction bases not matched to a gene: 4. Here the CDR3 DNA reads TGTGCCAGCAGCCAAGAGACTAGCGGGGTGGGGACCCAGTACTTC. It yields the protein CASSQETSGVGTQYF.

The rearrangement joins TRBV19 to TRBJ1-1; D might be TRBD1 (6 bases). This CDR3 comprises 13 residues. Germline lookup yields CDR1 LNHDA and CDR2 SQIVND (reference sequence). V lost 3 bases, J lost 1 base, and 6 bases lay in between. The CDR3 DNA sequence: TGTGCCAGTAGTATCAGGGGGAACACTGAAGCTTTCTTT. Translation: CASSIRGNTEAFF.

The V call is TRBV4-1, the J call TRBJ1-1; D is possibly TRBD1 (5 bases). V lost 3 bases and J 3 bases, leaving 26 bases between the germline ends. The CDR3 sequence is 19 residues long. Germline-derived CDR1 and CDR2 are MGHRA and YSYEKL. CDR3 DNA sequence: TGCGCCAGCAGCCACCTCCTCGGGGGGGAGAAGGGATTCGACACTGAAGCTTTCTTT. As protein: CASSHLLGGEKGFDTEAFF.

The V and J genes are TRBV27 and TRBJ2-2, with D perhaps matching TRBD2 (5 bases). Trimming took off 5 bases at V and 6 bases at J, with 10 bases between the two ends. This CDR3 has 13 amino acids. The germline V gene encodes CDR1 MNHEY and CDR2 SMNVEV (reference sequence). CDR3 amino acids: CASSLGGPGELFF. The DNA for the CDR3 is TGTGCCAGCAGTCTCGGCGGGCCCGGGGAGCTGTTTTTT.

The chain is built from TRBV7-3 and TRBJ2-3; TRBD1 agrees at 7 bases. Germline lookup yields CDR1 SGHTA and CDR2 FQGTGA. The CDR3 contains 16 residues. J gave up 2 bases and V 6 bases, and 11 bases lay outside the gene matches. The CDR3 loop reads CASSSDRDSVTDTQYF. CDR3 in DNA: TGTGCCAGCAGTTCGGACCGGGACAGCGTCACAGATACGCAGTATTTT.

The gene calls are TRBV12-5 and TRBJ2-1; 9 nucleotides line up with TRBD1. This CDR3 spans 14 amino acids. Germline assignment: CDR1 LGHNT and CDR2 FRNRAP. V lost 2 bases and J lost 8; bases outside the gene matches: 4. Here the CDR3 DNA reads TGTGCTAGTGGTTTGAGGACAGGGGCCGATGAGCAGTTCTTC. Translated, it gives CASGLRTGADEQFF. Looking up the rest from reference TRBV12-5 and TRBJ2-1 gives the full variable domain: DARVTQTPRHKVTEMGQEVTMRCQPILGHNTVFWYRQTMMQGLELLAYFRNRAPLDDSGMPKDRFSAEMPDATLATLKIQPSEPRDSAVYFCASGLRTGADEQFFGPGTRLTVL.

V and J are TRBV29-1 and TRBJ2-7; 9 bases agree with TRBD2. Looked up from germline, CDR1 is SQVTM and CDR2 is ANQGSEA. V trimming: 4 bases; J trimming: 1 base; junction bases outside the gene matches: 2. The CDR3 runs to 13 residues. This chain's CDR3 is CSVGLAESYEQYF. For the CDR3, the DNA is TGCAGCGTTGGACTAGCGGAATCCTACGAGCAGTACTTC.

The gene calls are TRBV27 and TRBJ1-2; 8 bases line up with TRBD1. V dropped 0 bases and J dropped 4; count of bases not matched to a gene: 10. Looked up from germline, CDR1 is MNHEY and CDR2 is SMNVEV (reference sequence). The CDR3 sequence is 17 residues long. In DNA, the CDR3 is TGTGCCAGCAGTTTATCGCCACGACAGGGGCTGGGCTATGGCTACACCTTC. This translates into CASSLSPRQGLGYGYTF.

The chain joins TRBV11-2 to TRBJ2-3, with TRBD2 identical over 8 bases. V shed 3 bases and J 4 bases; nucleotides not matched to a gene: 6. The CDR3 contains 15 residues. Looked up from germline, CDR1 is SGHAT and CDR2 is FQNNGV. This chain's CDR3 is CASSLGAGVPDTQYF. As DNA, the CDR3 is TGTGCCAGCAGCTTGGGAGCGGGAGTCCCAGATACGCAGTATTTT.

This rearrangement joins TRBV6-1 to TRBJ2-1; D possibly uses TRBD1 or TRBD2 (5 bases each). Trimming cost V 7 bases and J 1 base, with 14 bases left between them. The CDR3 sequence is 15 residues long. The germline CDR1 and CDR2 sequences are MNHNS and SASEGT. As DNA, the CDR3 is TGTGCCAGCATCCGATGGGGGTATTCCTACAATGAGCAGTTCTTC. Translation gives CASIRWGYSYNEQFF.

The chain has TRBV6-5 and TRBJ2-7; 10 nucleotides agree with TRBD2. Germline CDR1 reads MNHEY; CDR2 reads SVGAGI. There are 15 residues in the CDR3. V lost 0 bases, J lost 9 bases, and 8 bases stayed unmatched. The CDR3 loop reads CASSYSGLADDGQYF. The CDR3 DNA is TGTGCCAGCAGTTACTCCGGACTAGCGGATGACGGGCAGTACTTC.